These T cell receptor beta chains were read from a single sample in a study of graft-versus-host responses after intestinal transplantation. Assay used: immunoSEQ multiplex PCR; TCRdb lists only in-frame clones, some missing. Of around 71,000 clones listed, more than 90% are singletons. Sequences were derived from bone marrow, sampled less than 750 days after intestinal transplantation. The receptors were sampled from a human patient who received an intestinal transplant, so some T cells may come from the graft donor. Each CDR3 is given with its conserved first and last residue.

>TRBV6-1
CASCMVAEEKQFF
>TRBV6-5
CASSFSPGDNYGYTF
>TRBV19
CASSGVSGNTIYF
>TRBV9
CASSVRGGAGELFF
>TRBV6-5
CASSYGNDEQFF
>TRBV25-1
CASSGPQRERYEQYF
>TRBV10-3
CVTGEENYGYTF
>TRBV28
CASKFPVTDTQYF
>TRBV6-1
CASSEASGGQETQYF
>TRBV14
CASSQTKWTGQSPLHF
>TRBV7-9
CASSLGVTGGSETQYF
>TRBV5-1
CASSPHELYGYTF
>TRBV9
CASSVAENSPLHF
>TRBV6-5
CASSYVAQDEQYF
>TRBV2
CASRGNSGSSYNEQFF
>TRBV5-1
CASSLSSPGNTIYF
>TRBV6-1
CASSEGGSTDYEQYF
>TRBV5-1
CASSAGEYVYNEQFF
>TRBV10-3
CAISIKGTDTQYF
>TRBV5-1
CASSLWGTGEGYTF
>TRBV7-2
CASSWRLAGAGEQYF
>TRBV6-4
CASSESRETDTQYF
>TRBV11-1
CASSRAYGYTF
>TRBV5-1
CASSESNTQYF
>TRBV6-1
CASSEGQGAGEKLFF
>TRBV6-4
CASSGSGSTDTQYF
>TRBV6-5
CASRGQGEAFF
>TRBV7-2
CASGYYSYEQYF
>TRBV6-5
CASKSLGDRYEQYF
>TRBV5-5
CASSSTLLAGDSTDTQYF
>TRBV28
CASSSTSPTETSGEETQYF
>TRBV28
CASSSEGQWHTEAFF
>TRBV12-1
CATRRASGRYEQYF
>TRBV4-2
CASSAETEIYGYTF
>TRBV2
CASSHDRGRTYEQYF
>TRBV5-4
CASSDRTHSGRAGPGELFF
>TRBV7-9
CASSLGGSSSYEQYF
>TRBV19
CASSKAATNEKLFF
>TRBV7-9
CASSSRTSDYTDTQYF
>TRBV7-9
CASSLGTGRRDNTEAFF
>TRBV6-1
CASSEEIGGTDTQYF
>TRBV5-1
CASSLDDYGYTF
>TRBV11-2
CASSDRTGGGTDTQYF
>TRBV10-3
CAISESGRGGMETQYF
>TRBV19
CASIPTYGADYGYTF
>TRBV6-5
CASSPPTSGRATQYF
>TRBV2
CASNRDRTSYEQYF
>TRBV27
CASSFVGTGANVLTF
>TRBV1
CTSSQPIVGLRLLPVEQYF
>TRBV10-3
CAISSGTGTPGANVLTF
>TRBV5-4
CASSLGSGNEQFF
>TRBV7-3
CASSPMGTGVTGELFF
>TRBV6-5
CASTNRGRHNSPLHF
>TRBV7-9
CASSLLGADNYGYTF
>TRBV5-6
CASSFGLADYNEQFF
>TRBV5-6
CASSLATGAYEQYF
>TRBV27
CASSLTGSATGPGDEQYF
>TRBV6-5
CASSYPEDIQYF
>TRBV11-2
CASSPRPLSTDTQYF